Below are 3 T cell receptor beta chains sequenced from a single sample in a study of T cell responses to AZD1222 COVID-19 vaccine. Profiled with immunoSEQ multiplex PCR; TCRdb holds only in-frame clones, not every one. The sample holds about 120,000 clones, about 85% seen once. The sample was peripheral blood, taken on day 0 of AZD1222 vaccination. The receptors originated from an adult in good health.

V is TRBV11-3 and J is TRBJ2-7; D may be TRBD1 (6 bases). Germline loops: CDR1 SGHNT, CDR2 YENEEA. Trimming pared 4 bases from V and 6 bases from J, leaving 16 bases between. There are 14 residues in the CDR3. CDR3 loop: CASSSFLGRGEQYF. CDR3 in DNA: TGTGCCAGCAGCTCCTTTCTTGGCAGGGGCGAGCAGTACTTC. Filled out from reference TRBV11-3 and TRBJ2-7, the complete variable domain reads EAGVVQSPRYKIIEKKQPVAFWCNPISGHNTLYWYLQNLGQGPELLIRYENEEAVDDSQLPKDRFSAERLKGVDSTLKIQPAELGDSAVYLCASSSFLGRGEQYFGPGTRLTVT.

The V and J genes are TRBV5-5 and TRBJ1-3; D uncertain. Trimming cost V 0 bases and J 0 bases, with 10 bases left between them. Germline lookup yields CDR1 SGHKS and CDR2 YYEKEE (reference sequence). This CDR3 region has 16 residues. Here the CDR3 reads CASSLGSTTSGNTIYF. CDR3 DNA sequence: TGTGCCAGCAGCTTGGGCTCAACTACCTCTGGAAACACCATATATTTT.

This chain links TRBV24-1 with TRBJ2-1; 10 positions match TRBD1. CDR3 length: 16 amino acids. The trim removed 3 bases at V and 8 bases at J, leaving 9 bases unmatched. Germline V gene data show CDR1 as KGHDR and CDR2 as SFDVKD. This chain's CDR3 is CATSDKTGGAPDEQFF. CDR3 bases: TGTGCCACCAGTGATAAGACAGGGGGCGCTCCGGATGAGCAGTTCTTC.